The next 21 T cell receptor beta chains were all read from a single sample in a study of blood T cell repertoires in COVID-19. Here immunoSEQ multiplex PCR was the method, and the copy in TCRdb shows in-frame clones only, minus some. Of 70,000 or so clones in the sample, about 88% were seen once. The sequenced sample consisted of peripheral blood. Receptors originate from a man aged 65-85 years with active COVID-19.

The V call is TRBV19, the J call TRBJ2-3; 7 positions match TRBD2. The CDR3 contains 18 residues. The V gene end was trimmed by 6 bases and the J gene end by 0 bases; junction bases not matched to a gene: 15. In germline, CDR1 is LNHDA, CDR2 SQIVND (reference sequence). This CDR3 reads CASSSTRGEWQSTDTQYF. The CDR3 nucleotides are TGTGCCAGTAGCTCCACACGGGGGGAGTGGCAAAGCACAGATACGCAGTATTTT.

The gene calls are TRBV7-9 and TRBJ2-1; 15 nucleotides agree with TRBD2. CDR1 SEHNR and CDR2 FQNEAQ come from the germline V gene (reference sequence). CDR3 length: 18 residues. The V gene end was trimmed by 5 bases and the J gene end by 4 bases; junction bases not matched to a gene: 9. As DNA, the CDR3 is TGTGCCAGCAGCCCCGGACTAGCGGGAGGGAGTAGGTACAATGAGCAGTTCTTC. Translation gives CASSPGLAGGSRYNEQFF.

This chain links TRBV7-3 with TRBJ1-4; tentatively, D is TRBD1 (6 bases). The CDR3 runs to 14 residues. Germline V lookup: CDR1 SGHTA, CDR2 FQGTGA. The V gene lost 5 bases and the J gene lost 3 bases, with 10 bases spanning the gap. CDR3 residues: CASSPTGPNEKLFF. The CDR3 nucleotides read TGTGCCAGCAGCCCGACAGGACCTAATGAAAAACTGTTTTTT.

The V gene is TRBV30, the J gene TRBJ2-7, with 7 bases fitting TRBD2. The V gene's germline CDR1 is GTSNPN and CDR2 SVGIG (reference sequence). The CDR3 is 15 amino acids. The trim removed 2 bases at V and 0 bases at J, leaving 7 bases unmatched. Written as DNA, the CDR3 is TGTGCCTGGAGTCACGGACGGACTAGCTCCTACGAGCAGTACTTC. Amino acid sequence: CAWSHGRTSSYEQYF.

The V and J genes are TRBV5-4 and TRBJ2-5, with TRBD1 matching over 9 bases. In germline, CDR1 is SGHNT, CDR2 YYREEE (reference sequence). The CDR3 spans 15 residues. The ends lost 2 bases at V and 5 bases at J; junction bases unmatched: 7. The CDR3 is CASSLGRQGVETQYF. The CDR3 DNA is TGTGCCAGCAGCTTAGGACGACAGGGGGTGGAGACCCAGTACTTC.

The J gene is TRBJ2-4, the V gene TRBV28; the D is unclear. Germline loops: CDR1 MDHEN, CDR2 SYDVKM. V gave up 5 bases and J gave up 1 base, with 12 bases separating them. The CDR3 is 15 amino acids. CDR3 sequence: CASSPPGLAKNIQYF. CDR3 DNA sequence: TGTGCCAGCAGTCCCCCGGGTCTCGCCAAAAACATTCAGTACTTC.

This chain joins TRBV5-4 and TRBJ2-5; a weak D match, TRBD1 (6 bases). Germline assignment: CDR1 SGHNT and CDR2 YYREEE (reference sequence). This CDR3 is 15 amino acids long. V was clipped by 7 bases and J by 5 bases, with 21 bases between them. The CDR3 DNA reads TGTGCCAGCTCCCGGGACACCCGCACTGGGGAGACCCAGTACTTC. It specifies CASSRDTRTGETQYF.

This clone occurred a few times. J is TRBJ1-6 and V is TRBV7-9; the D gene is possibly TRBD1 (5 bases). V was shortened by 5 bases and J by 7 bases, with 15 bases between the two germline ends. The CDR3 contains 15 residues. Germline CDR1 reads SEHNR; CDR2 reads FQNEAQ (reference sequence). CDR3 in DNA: TGTGCCAGCAGCCCCGGCAGGGCGTCAAATTCACCCCTCCACTTT. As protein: CASSPGRASNSPLHF.

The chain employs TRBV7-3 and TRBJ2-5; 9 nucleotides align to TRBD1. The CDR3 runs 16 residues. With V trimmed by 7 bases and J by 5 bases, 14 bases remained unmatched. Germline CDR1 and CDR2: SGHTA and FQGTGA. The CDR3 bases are TGTGCCAGCACCCAACCCGGGGACAGGGAGGTGGAGACCCAGTACTTC. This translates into CASTQPGDREVETQYF.

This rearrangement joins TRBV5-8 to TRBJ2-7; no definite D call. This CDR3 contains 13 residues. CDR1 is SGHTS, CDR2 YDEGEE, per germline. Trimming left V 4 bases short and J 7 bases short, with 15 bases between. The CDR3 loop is CASSPGFGWEQYF. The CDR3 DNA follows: TGTGCCAGCAGCCCCGGTTTTGGTTGGGAGCAGTACTTC.

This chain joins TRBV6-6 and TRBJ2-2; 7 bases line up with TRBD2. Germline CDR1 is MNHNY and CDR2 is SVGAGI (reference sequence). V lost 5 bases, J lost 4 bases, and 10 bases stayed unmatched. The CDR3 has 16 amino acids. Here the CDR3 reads CASSPGPGRGTGELFF. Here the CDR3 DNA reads TGTGCCAGCAGTCCCGGGCCGGGGAGGGGCACCGGGGAGCTGTTTTTT.

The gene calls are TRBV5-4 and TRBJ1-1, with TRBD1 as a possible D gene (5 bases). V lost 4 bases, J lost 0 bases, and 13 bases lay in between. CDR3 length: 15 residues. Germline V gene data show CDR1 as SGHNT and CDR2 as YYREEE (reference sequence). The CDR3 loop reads CASSQGQAMNTEAFF. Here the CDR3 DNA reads TGTGCCAGCAGCCAGGGCCAGGCCATGAACACTGAAGCTTTCTTT.

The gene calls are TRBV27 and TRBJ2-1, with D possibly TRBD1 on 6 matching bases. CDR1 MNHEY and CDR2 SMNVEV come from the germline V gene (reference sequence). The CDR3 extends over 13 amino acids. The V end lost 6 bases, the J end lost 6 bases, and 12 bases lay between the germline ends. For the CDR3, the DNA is TGTGCCAGCAGGGCCAGGGGAAGCAATGAGCAGTTCTTC. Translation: CASRARGSNEQFF.

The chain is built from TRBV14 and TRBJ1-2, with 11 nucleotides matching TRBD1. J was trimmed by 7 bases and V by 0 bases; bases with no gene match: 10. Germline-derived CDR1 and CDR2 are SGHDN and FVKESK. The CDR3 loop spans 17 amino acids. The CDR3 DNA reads TGTGCCAGCAGCCAAGAGTTCGGTGGAGGGACAGGGGGTGGCTACACCTTC. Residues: CASSQEFGGGTGGGYTF.

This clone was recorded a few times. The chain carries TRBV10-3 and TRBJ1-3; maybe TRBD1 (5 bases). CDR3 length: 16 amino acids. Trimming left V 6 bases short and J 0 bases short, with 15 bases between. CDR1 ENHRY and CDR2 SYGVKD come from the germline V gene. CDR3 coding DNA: TGTGCCATCAGGCCGCCCGACCAGGGCTCTGGAAACACCATATATTTT. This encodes CAIRPPDQGSGNTIYF.

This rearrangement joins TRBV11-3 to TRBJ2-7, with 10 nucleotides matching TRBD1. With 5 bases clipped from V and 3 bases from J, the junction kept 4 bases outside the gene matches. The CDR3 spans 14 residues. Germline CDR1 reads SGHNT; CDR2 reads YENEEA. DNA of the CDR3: TGTGCCAGCAGCCCCCGGGACAGGGGCTACGAGCAGTACTTC. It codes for CASSPRDRGYEQYF.

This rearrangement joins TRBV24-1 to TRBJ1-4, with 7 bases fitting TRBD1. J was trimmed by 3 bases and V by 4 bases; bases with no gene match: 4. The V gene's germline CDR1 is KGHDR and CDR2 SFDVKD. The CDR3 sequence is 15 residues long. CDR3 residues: CATSETTGANEKLFF. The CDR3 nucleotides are TGTGCCACCAGTGAAACCACAGGGGCTAATGAAAAACTGTTTTTT.

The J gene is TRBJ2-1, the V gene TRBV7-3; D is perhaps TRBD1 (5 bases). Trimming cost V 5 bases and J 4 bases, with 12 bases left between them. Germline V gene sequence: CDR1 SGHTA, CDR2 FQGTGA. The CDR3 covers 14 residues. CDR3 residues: CASSPETAYNEQFF. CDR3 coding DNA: TGTGCCAGCAGCCCCGAGACAGCTTACAATGAGCAGTTCTTC.

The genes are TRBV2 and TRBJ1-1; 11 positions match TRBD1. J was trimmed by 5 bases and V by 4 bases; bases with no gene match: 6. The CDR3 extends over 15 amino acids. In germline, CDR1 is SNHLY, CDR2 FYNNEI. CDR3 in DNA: TGTGCCAGCAGTGGAGGACAGGGGGCACGGACTGAAGCTTTCTTT. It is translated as CASSGGQGARTEAFF. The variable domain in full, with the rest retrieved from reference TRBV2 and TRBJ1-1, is EPEVTQTPSHQVTQMGQEVILRCVPISNHLYFYWYRQILGQKVEFLVSFYNNEISEKSEIFDDQFSVERPDGSNFTLKIRSTKLEDSAMYFCASSGGQGARTEAFFGQGTRLTVV.

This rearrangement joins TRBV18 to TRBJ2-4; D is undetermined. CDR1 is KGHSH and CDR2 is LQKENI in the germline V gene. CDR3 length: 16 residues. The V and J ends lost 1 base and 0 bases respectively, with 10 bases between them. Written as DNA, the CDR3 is TGTGCCAGCTCACCACTGCGGCAAGAAGCCAAAAACATTCAGTACTTC. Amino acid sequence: CASSPLRQEAKNIQYF.

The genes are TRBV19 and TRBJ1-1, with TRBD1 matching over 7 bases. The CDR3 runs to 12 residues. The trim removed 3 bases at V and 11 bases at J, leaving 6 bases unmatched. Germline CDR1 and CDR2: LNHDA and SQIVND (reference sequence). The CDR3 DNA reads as TGTGCCAGTAGTATTCCGGGAGGGGGCGCTTTCTTT. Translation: CASSIPGGGAFF.